A selection of T cell receptor beta chains follows, all from one sample in a study of human T cells and chemical hapten exposure. TCRdb reprocessed the RACE reads via MiXCR and lists one record per CDR3 protein. The table has more than 110,000 distinct CDR3 sequences, about an eighth seen once. The starting material was whole blood, obtained in connection with sensitization to the hapten diphenylcyclopropenone (DPC). Source of these receptors: a woman aged 45-65 years with alopecia areata. Some clones in this sample may be carry-over from other donors' samples. CDR3s include the opening cysteine and the closing phenylalanine or tryptophan. The order of the fields is CDR3 protein, CDR3 DNA, J gene, V gene, D gene, clone size. The D gene is left open where the match is weak. Clone size is not always given. Where it is, it says once, few, many or a class for expanded clones.

CASSEGDRNLYSYEQYF TGTGCCAGCAGTGAGGGGGACAGGAACCTATACTCCTACGAGCAGTACTTC TRBJ2-7 TRBV6-1 TRBD1 .
CATSDRTGGNTIYF TGTGCCACCAGTGACCGGACAGGTGGAAACACCATATATTTT TRBJ1-3 TRBV24-1 TRBD1 once
CASSQGNSPYNEQFF TGTGCCAGCAGCCAAGGAAATAGCCCCTACAATGAGCAGTTCTTC TRBJ2-1 TRBV3-1 . .
CASSFLREGELFF TGTGCCAGCAGTTTTCTCAGGGAAGGGGAGCTGTTTTTT TRBJ2-2 TRBV12-3/TRBV12-4 . few
CASSPRDRDYNEQFF TGTGCCAGCAGTCCACGGGACAGGGACTACAATGAGCAGTTCTTC TRBJ2-1 TRBV6-2/TRBV6-3 TRBD1 many
CATLTGNTGELFF TGTGCCACCCTAACAGGGAACACCGGGGAGCTGTTTTTT TRBJ2-2 TRBV28 . few
CASKSGNTEAFF TGTGCCAGCAAATCCGGGAACACTGAAGCTTTCTTT TRBJ1-1 TRBV25-1 . .
CASSLDWRGTGELFF TGTGCCAGCAGTTTGGACTGGAGGGGCACCGGGGAGCTGTTTTTT TRBJ2-2 TRBV27 . few
CASSRLLQGPGPEAFF TGTGCCAGCAGCCGTCTCCTACAGGGGCCGGGCCCTGAAGCTTTCTTT TRBJ1-1 TRBV5-4 TRBD1 .
CASSSGSLPGTNSNEKLFF TGCGCCAGCAGCTCGGGTAGTCTTCCCGGGACAAATAGTAATGAAAAACTGTTTTTT TRBJ1-4 TRBV5-1 . many
CASSLREGQNTEAFF TGTGCCAGCAGTTTACGGGAGGGACAAAACACTGAAGCTTTCTTT TRBJ1-1 TRBV27 . many
CAWSGQVDGYTF TGTGCCTGGAGTGGACAGGTCGATGGCTACACCTTC TRBJ1-2 TRBV30 . .
CASQRDRLETQYF TGTGCCAGTCAGCGGGATCGATTAGAGACCCAGTACTTC TRBJ2-5 TRBV28 TRBD2 few
CASSITGYYGYTF TGTGCCAGCAGCATCACAGGGTACTATGGCTACACCTTC TRBJ1-2 TRBV11-2 . .
CASSLVSASYEQYF TGTGCCAGCAGCTTAGTATCAGCTTCCTACGAGCAGTACTTC TRBJ2-7 TRBV7-2 . .
CASSLMATDNTGELFF TGTGCCAGCAGCTTAATGGCTACAGATAACACCGGGGAGCTGTTTTTT TRBJ2-2 TRBV7-3 . .
CASSPSIGARNEQFF TGTGCCAGCTCACCAAGTATCGGGGCGCGCAATGAGCAGTTCTTC TRBJ2-1 TRBV18 . few
CASRGQVNTGELFF TGTGCCAGCAGGGGACAAGTGAACACCGGGGAGCTGTTTTTT TRBJ2-2 TRBV6-5 . few
CASRTDSFEQYF TGTGCCAGCAGGACCGACAGCTTCGAGCAGTACTTC TRBJ2-7 TRBV12-3/TRBV12-4 . .
CASAERQETQYF TGTGCCAGCGCGGAGCGGCAAGAGACCCAGTACTTC TRBJ2-5 TRBV11-3 . many
CAISEAGKNSPLHF TGTGCCATCAGTGAGGCCGGGAAAAATTCACCCCTCCACTTT TRBJ1-6 TRBV10-3 . .
CASSHRRLRGETRYF TGTGCCAGCAGCCACCGACGGTTGCGGGGAGAGACCCGGTACTTC TRBJ2-5 TRBV7-6 . few
CASSQEGASGYNEQFF TGCGCCAGCAGCCAAGAAGGGGCTAGCGGCTACAATGAGCAGTTCTTC TRBJ2-1 TRBV4-3 TRBD2 .
CASSLSPQTNSPLHF TGTGCCAGCAGTTTATCGCCACAGACAAATTCACCCCTCCACTTT TRBJ1-6 TRBV27 . few
CASLPRRAPSYEQYF TGTGCCAGCTTACCACGACGCGCTCCATCCTACGAGCAGTACTTC TRBJ2-7 TRBV18 . few
CASSSWTGGTYEQYF TGTGCCAGCAGCTCGTGGACAGGGGGGACCTACGAGCAGTACTTC TRBJ2-7 TRBV7-9 TRBD1 .
CASSYGVEQFF TGTGCCAGCAGTTACGGGGTTGAGCAGTTCTTC TRBJ2-1 TRBV6-2/TRBV6-3 . .
CASSLVATSLHEQYF TGTGCCAGCAGCTTAGTAGCGACATCACTCCACGAGCAGTACTTC TRBJ2-7 TRBV7-2 . many
CASSREHQYNEQFF TGTGCCAGCAGCAGGGAGCATCAATACAATGAGCAGTTCTTC TRBJ2-1 TRBV5-4 . few
CASSRRLVQGASGNTIYF TGTGCCAGCAGCCGACGTTTGGTTCAAGGAGCCTCTGGAAACACCATATATTTT TRBJ1-3 TRBV3-1 . .
CASSSAPNEQFF TGTGCCAGCAGTTCGGCCCCCAATGAGCAGTTCTTC TRBJ2-1 TRBV28 . few
CSAVGTGEAFF TGCAGTGCTGTGGGAACTGGGGAAGCTTTCTTT TRBJ1-1 TRBV20-1 . .
CASGTSGRASETQYF TGTGCCAGCGGGACTAGCGGGAGGGCCAGTGAGACCCAGTACTTC TRBJ2-5 TRBV6-2/TRBV6-3 TRBD2 .
CASSLGGAGTNEQYF TGTGCCAGCAGCTTAGGGGGGGCAGGGACTAACGAGCAGTACTTC TRBJ2-7 TRBV7-2 . many
CASSPRTGATNQPQHF TGTGCCAGCAGTCCGAGGACAGGGGCTACCAATCAGCCCCAGCATTTT TRBJ1-5 TRBV12-3/TRBV12-4 TRBD1 many
CASSPYRSSGANVLTF TGCGCCAGCAGCCCTTACCGGAGCTCTGGGGCCAACGTCCTGACTTTC TRBJ2-6 TRBV5-1 . many
CASSSTNTGELFF TGTGCCAGCAGCTCCACTAACACCGGGGAGCTGTTTTTT TRBJ2-2 TRBV11-1 . .
CASSPDGNYEQYF TGTGCCAGCAGCCCCGACGGTAACTACGAGCAGTACTTC TRBJ2-7 TRBV12-3/TRBV12-4 . few
CASSYGGDYGYTF TGTGCCAGCAGTTACGGCGGGGACTATGGCTACACCTTC TRBJ1-2 TRBV6-5 . few
CSARGPGTTNEQFF TGCAGTGCTAGAGGCCCGGGTACGACGAATGAGCAGTTCTTC TRBJ2-1 TRBV20-1 . .
CSARVSYGYTF TGCAGTGCTAGAGTAAGCTATGGCTACACCTTC TRBJ1-2 TRBV20-1 . few
CASSLRGSHEKLFF TGTGCCAGCAGCTTGAGGGGTTCCCATGAAAAACTGTTTTTT TRBJ1-4 TRBV13 . few
CASSPELAGGEQFF TGTGCCAGCAGCCCCGAACTAGCGGGCGGTGAGCAGTTCTTC TRBJ2-1 TRBV14 TRBD2 many
CASSLQGAANYGYTF TGTGCCAGCAGCTTACAGGGGGCCGCAAACTATGGCTACACCTTC TRBJ1-2 TRBV6-5 TRBD1 few
CASTLTAPARGYTF TGTGCCAGCACCCTGACAGCCCCGGCGAGGGGCTACACCTTC TRBJ1-2 TRBV2 . .
CASSYSGTGSSPLHF TGTGCCAGCAGTTACTCCGGGACGGGCAGTTCACCCCTCCACTTT TRBJ1-6 TRBV6-6 . few
CASSPPGQGAGEQYF TGTGCCAGCAGCCCGCCGGGACAGGGGGCAGGGGAGCAGTACTTC TRBJ2-7 TRBV5-4 TRBD1 .
CASSLGTGGDWRTEAFF TGTGCCAGCAGCTTGGGGACAGGGGGCGATTGGCGAACTGAAGCTTTCTTT TRBJ1-1 TRBV5-4 TRBD1 .
CASSLAAPKEAYNEQFF TGTGCCAGCAGCTTAGCGGCCCCTAAGGAGGCCTACAATGAGCAGTTCTTC TRBJ2-1 TRBV7-8 . many